The TCR beta chain described here comes from a study of blood T cell repertoires in COVID-19. Overall study context: Some COVID-19 samples were acute and others convalescent; all came from the United States, Italy and Spain. T cells, B-cell-depleted T cells, or PBMCs provided the cDNA or gDNA that served as material.

Germline values: CDR1 SGHVS, CDR2 FNYEAQ. Trimming took 8 bases from V and 6 from J, leaving 13 bases between them. There are 12 residues in the CDR3. Methods used by the authors: How many nucleated cells were present was estimated from reference gene primer amplification. This table comes from immunoSEQ multiplex PCR, and its TCRdb copy is limited to in-frame clones, with some not included. V, J and clone size reflect that table, while D and trimming were determined from the DNA. The table includes tens of thousands of clones, roughly 89% detected once. The TCR sequence derives from a man aged 45-65 years with active COVID-19. The V call is TRBV7-6, the J call TRBJ1-2, with a weak D call TRBD1 (5 bases). The sample was peripheral blood. Here the CDR3 reads CASGADSHGYTF. CDR3 nucleotide sequence: TGTGCCAGCGGGGCGGATTCGCATGGCTACACCTTC.